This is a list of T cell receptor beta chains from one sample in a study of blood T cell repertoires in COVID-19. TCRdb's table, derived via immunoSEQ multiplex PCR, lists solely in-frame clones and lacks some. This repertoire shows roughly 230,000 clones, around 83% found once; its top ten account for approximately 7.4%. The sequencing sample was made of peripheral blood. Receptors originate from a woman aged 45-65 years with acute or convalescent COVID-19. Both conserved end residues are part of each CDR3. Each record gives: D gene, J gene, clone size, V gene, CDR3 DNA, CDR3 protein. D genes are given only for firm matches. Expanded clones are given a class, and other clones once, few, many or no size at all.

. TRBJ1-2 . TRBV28 TGTGCCAGCAGTTCTCCCCGGGGGAATGGGGGTGGCTACACCTTC CASSSPRGNGGGYTF
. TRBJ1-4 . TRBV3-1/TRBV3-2 TGTGCCAGCAGCCTAGCAGGGGATGCTGAAAAACTGTTTTTT CASSLAGDAEKLFF
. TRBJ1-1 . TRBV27 TGTGCCAGCAGGGGGCAGGTGAACACTGAAGCTTTCTTT CASRGQVNTEAFF
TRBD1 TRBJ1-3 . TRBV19 TGTGCCAGTAGTGAAACAGGGGCCGCGGGAAACACCATATATTTT CASSETGAAGNTIYF
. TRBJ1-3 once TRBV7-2 TGTGCCAGCAGCTTAGGATCAGGGGATGGAAACACCATATATTTT CASSLGSGDGNTIYF
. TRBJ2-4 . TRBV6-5 TGTGCCAGCACCACCGACAGCTTAGCCAAAAACATTCAGTACTTC CASTTDSLAKNIQYF
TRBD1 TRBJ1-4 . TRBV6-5 TGTGCCAGCAGCCGGGGAGGACAGGGATATGAAAAACTGTTTTTT CASSRGGQGYEKLFF
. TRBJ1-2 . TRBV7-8 TGTGCCAGCAGCTTAGGAACAGCCTTCTATGGCTACACCTTC CASSLGTAFYGYTF
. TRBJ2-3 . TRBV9 TGTGCCAGCAGCGGAGCTAGCCCCGTCACAGATACGCAGTATTTT CASSGASPVTDTQYF
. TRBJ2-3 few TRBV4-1 TGCGCCAGCAGCCAAGTGCTGGAGGGACGCACAGATACGCAGTATTTT CASSQVLEGRTDTQYF
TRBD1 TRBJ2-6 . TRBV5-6 TGTGCCAGCAGTCGAGGGACAGGCTTCTCTGGGGCCAACGTCCTGACTTTC CASSRGTGFSGANVLTF
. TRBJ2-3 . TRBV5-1 TGCGCCAGCAGCCTGGACAGCCGCACAGATACGCAGTATTTT CASSLDSRTDTQYF
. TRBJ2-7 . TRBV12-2 TGTGCAAGTCGCTTGCGCGGGAGATACGAGCAGTACTTC CASRLRGRYEQYF
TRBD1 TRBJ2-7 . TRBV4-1 TGCGCCAGCAGCAAGGGACAGGGCGCCTCCTACGAGCAGTACTTC CASSKGQGASYEQYF
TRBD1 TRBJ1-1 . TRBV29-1 TGCAGCGTTGACCGCGAACCACGAATTCAGACAGGGAGGAACACTGAAGCTTTCTTT CSVDREPRIQTGRNTEAFF
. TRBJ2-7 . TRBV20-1 TGCAGTGCTAGAGCCCTCTACGAGCAGTACTTC CSARALYEQYF
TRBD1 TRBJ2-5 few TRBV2 TGTGCCACCCAGGCAGGGGGCCAAGAGACCCAGTACTTC CATQAGGQETQYF
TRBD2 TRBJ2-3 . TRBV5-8 TGTGCCAGCTTCAGACTAGCAGGACTCAGCACAGATACGCAGTATTTT CASFRLAGLSTDTQYF
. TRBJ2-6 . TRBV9 TGTGCCAGCAGCGTGGGGGGTACTGGGGCCAACGTCCTGACTTTC CASSVGGTGANVLTF
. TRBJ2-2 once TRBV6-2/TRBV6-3 TGTGCCAGCAGTTACTCAGAGACAGGACTGCTCACCGGGGAGCTGTTTTTT CASSYSETGLLTGELFF
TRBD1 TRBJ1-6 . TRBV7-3 TGTGCCAGCAGCCCGACAGGGGGAAGGGAATCACCCCTCCACTTT CASSPTGGRESPLHF
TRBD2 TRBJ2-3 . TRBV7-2 TGTGCCAGCACCTCCAGACTAGCGGGAGGAGGAGATACGCAGTATTTT CASTSRLAGGGDTQYF
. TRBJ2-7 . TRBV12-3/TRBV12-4 TGTGCCAGCAGGATGGACAGCTCCTACGAGCAGTACTTC CASRMDSSYEQYF
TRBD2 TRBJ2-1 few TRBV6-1 TGTGCCAGCAGTGCGAGCGGGGACCTCTCCTACAATGAGCAGTTCTTC CASSASGDLSYNEQFF
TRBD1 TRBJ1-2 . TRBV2 TGTGCCAGCAGTGGCCTTACCGGGACAGGGGTGGGCTACACCTTC CASSGLTGTGVGYTF
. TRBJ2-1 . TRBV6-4 TGTGCCAGCGCGCGGGAAAGCTCCTACAATGAGCAGTTCTTC CASARESSYNEQFF
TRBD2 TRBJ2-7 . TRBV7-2 TGTGCCAGCAGCTTGGCCGGGACTAGCGGGTTACAGTACTTC CASSLAGTSGLQYF
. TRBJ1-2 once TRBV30 TGTGCCTGGAGTGGGGGGGAGGGCTATGGCTACACCTTC CAWSGGEGYGYTF
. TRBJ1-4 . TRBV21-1 TGTGCCAGCAGCAAACAGGGGACAGCTAATGAAAAACTGTTTTTT CASSKQGTANEKLFF
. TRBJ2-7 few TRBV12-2 TGTGCAAGTCGCTCCCGAGGGATAGGACAGGGGGTTAACGAGCAGTACTTC CASRSRGIGQGVNEQYF
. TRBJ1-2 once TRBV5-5 TGTGCCAGCAGCTTGTTCAGGGATGACTATGGCTACACCTTC CASSLFRDDYGYTF
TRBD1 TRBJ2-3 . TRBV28 TGTGCCAGCATGCGGGACAGGGCCATGAATACGCAGTATTTT CASMRDRAMNTQYF
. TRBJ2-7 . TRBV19 TGTGCCAGTAGTTTCCTTAGTGGTTACGAGCAGTACTTC CASSFLSGYEQYF
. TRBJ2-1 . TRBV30 TGTGCCTGGAGCGTTCGGGGGACAGCTCCCTACAATGAGCAGTTCTTC CAWSVRGTAPYNEQFF
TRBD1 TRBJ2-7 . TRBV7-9 TGTGCCAGCAGCCCAGGGACAGGTAGTTACTACGAGCAGTACTTC CASSPGTGSYYEQYF
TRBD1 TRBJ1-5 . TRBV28 TGTGCCAGGAGGGACAGTGGCAATCAGCCCCAGCATTTT CARRDSGNQPQHF
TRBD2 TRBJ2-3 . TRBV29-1 TGCAGCGTTGAAGGTCTTAGCGGGGAAATAGATACGCAGTATTTT CSVEGLSGEIDTQYF
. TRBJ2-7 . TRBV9 TGTGCCAGCAGCGGAGATTACGAGCAGTACTTC CASSGDYEQYF
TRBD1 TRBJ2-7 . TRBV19 TGTGCCAGTAGTCCCCTGAAGGGGGACAGGGTATCTGAGCAGTACTTC CASSPLKGDRVSEQYF
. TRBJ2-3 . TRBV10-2 TGCGCCAGCACCCTCACTAGCACAGATACGCAGTATTTT CASTLTSTDTQYF
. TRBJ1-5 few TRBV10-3 TGTGCCATCAGTGAGTCATTTGGGGAGGGCCAGCCCCAGCATTTT CAISESFGEGQPQHF
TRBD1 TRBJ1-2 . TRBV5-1 TGCGCCAGCAGCTGGGGGGACAGGGGCCCCATTAACTATGGCTACACCTTC CASSWGDRGPINYGYTF
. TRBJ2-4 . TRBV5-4 TGTGCCAGCAGCTTGGACAGAAACCCACAAACCGGCCAGTACTTC CASSLDRNPQTGQYF
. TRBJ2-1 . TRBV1 TGCACCAGCAGCCAAAAAACTAGCGGAAGGAGCCCCTACAATGAGCAGTTCTTC CTSSQKTSGRSPYNEQFF
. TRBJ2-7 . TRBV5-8 TGTGCCAGCAGCCCGTCGGGGTACTACGAGCAGTACTTC CASSPSGYYEQYF
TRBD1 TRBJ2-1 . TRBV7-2 TGTGCCAGCAGCATACAGGGGTATGAGCAGTTCTTC CASSIQGYEQFF
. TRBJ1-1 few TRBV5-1 TGCGCCAGCAGCTTGGAGGGGCTTTATGCTGAAGCTTTCTTT CASSLEGLYAEAFF
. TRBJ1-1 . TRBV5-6 TGTGCCAGCAGCCCGGCTGGCGGGATGAACACTGAAGCTTTCTTT CASSPAGGMNTEAFF
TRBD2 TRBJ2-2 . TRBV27 TGTGCCAGCAGTTCCTCCCATCCGGGACTAGCCATGACCGGGGAGCTGTTTTTT CASSSSHPGLAMTGELFF
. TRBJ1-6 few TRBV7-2 TGTGCCAGCAGCTTAAGGGGGAGGGATAATTCACCCCTCCACTTT CASSLRGRDNSPLHF
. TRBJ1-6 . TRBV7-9 TGTGCCAGCAGGTCTTCCCAGGGGAGCTCACCCCTCCACTTT CASRSSQGSSPLHF
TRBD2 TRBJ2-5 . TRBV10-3 TGTGCCATGGCTAGCGGGAGCGAGGGGACCCAGTACTTC CAMASGSEGTQYF
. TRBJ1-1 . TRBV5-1 TGCGCCAGCAGCTTGGGACAGATGAACACTGAAGCTTTCTTT CASSLGQMNTEAFF
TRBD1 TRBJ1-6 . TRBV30 TGTGCCTGGAGTTACCCATGGACAGGGGTTTCACCCCTCCACTTT CAWSYPWTGVSPLHF
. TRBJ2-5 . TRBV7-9 TGTGCCAGCAGCTTAGGTCTAACTTACCAAGAGACCCAGTACTTC CASSLGLTYQETQYF